In this sample, the clone carrying this T cell receptor (beta chain) turned up a few times. No antigen is known for it. Germline CDR1 and CDR2: SGHAT and FQNNGV. V was shortened by 0 bases and J by 2 bases, with 7 bases between the two germline ends. This CDR3 is built from 15 residues. The authors diagnosed from clinical symptoms, serum thyroxine, TRAb, thyroid ultrasound and orbital computed tomography. The data were obtained in a study of Graves' ophthalmopathy and Graves' hyperthyroidism. General study points: Most thyroid clonotypes expanded beyond 0.001 frequency were also found in blood.

Amplified TCR beta CDR3 regions were obtained using RNA transcripts as template. A first-round RT-PCR used HTBI primers, followed by a second-round multiplex PCR. TCRdb ran MiXCR on the multiplex PCR reads and lists one entry per CDR3 protein. The sample has 740,000 or so distinct CDR3 sequences; 40% are singletons. V usage is TRBV11-2 and J usage is TRBJ2-2; D call uncertain. The TCR comes from an adult man with Graves' ophthalmopathy. Sequencing used peripheral blood. CDR3 loop: CASSLDWANTGELFF. Written as DNA, the CDR3 is TGTGCCAGCAGCTTAGATTGGGCCAACACCGGGGAGCTGTTTTTT.